The entry below describes one T cell receptor beta chain. Its antigen is not known. Clones were sequenced by immunoSEQ multiplex PCR, and TCRdb holds only the in-frame ones, with some missing. The table has a few million clones, around 94% seen once; the top ten hold under 0.15%. Naive CD45RA+ and memory CD45RA-negative subsets were split from CD4+ cells. The source of the sample is a study of shared clonotypes between healthy human individuals. Whole-study results and caveats: Clonotypes which were not shared had lower generation probabilities than clonotypes that all four donors shared. Clonotype sharing among donors, it was expected, would be affected by sequencing depth.

Sequenced input: naive CD4+ T cells sorted from blood. The subset was: CD45RA+ positively selected. The source of this sequence is a man between 18 and 35 years old in good health.

DNA for the CDR3: TGTGCCAGCAGCTCCAATTTACGGGACATATCGTTCTATGGCTACACCTTC. Translation: CASSSNLRDISFYGYTF. The genes are TRBV5-6 and TRBJ1-2; D may be TRBD1 (6 bases). The length of the CDR3 is 17 residues. CDR1 and CDR2 (germline): SGHDT, YYEEEE. V was clipped by 3 bases and J by 4 bases, with 22 bases between them.